Included here is one TCR beta chain sequence, with context. Measured with immunoSEQ multiplex PCR; TCRdb has only the in-frame clones, and not every one. The table includes tens of thousands of clones, just under 95% detected once. The data were obtained in a study of T cell changes during pregnancy in multiple sclerosis. This receptor was identified in a female donor with multiple sclerosis, enrolled in a pregnancy study. The sample in question was peripheral blood, obtained in the second trimester of pregnancy.

The CDR3: CASRGGWTGELFF. CDR3 DNA sequence: TGTGCCAGCCGGGGGGGTTGGACCGGGGAGCTGTTTTTT. This sequence joins TRBV28 and TRBJ2-2, with 8 bases fitting TRBD2. J lost 5 bases, V lost 8 bases, and 4 bases had no gene match. Per germline, CDR1 MDHEN and CDR2 SYDVKM. The CDR3 has 13 residues.